These 31 T cell receptor beta chains share one sample of origin, sequenced in a study of blood T cell repertoires in COVID-19. Sequencing was performed with immunoSEQ multiplex PCR; in TCRdb, only in-frame clones are kept and a portion is missing. The data contain 130,000 to 150,000 clones, 84% of them singletons. Sequencing was done on a sample of peripheral blood. All receptors derive from a human donor in a cohort sampled during active COVID-19.

This chain links TRBV19 with TRBJ2-1; 8 bases are a match to TRBD2. The germline V gene has CDR1 LNHDA and CDR2 SQIVND (reference sequence). Trimming removed 5 bases from V and 6 bases from J; junction bases left unmatched: 6. The CDR3 is made up of 14 amino acids. The CDR3: CASSSGLGGNEQFF. The CDR3 DNA reads TGTGCCAGTAGTTCGGGACTAGGGGGCAATGAGCAGTTCTTC.

The chain uses TRBV9 and TRBJ2-3; TRBD2 matches 9 bases. Germline trimming cut 4 bases from V and 0 bases from J; bases unmatched to any gene: 6. From germline, CDR1 is SGDLS and CDR2 YYNGEE. The CDR3 has 16 residues. CDR3 in amino acids: CASSRSGGSSTDTQYF. The CDR3 DNA sequence: TGTGCCAGCAGCAGGAGCGGGGGGTCTAGCACAGATACGCAGTATTTT.

The chain recombines TRBV5-4 with TRBJ1-2; D not certain. The CDR3 spans 13 residues. In germline, CDR1 is SGHNT, CDR2 YYREEE (reference sequence). Trimming took 4 bases from V and 4 from J, leaving 11 bases between them. The CDR3 loop reads CASSLDKVYGYTF. CDR3 in DNA: TGTGCCAGCAGCCTCGACAAAGTCTATGGCTACACCTTC.

The V gene is TRBV29-1, the J gene TRBJ2-7; D perhaps matches TRBD1 (6 bases). This CDR3 contains 14 residues. Germline CDR1 is SQVTM and CDR2 is ANQGSEA. The germline V and J ends were trimmed by 6 bases and 0 bases, with 15 bases remaining between them. The CDR3 DNA follows: TGCAGCGTAGTAACAGGGACGTACTCCTACGAGCAGTACTTC. Its protein product is CSVVTGTYSYEQYF.

The rearrangement links TRBV28 to TRBJ1-4; D might be TRBD1 (6 bases). From germline, CDR1 is MDHEN and CDR2 SYDVKM. The CDR3 is 14 amino acids. V was shortened by 6 bases and J by 4 bases, with 12 bases between the two germline ends. As DNA, the CDR3 is TGTGCCAGCAGACCGACAGGCGATAATGAAAAACTGTTTTTT. Protein: CASRPTGDNEKLFF.

This chain uses TRBV6-6 with TRBJ1-6, with D maybe TRBD1 (6 bases). Germline loops: CDR1 MNHNY, CDR2 SVGAGI (reference sequence). V gave up 7 bases and J gave up 0 bases, with 10 bases separating them. CDR3 length: 15 residues. CDR3 sequence reads: CASNTGSSYNSPLHF. For the CDR3, the DNA is TGTGCCAGCAATACAGGGAGCTCCTATAATTCACCCCTCCACTTT.

This sequence joins TRBV28 and TRBJ2-2; D might be TRBD2 (6 bases). V was trimmed by 4 bases and J by 2 bases, leaving 17 bases between them. Germline CDR1 MDHEN, CDR2 SYDVKM. CDR3 length: 17 amino acids. CDR3 residues: CASSSTGLGLNTGELFF. DNA of the CDR3: TGTGCCAGCAGTTCCACGGGACTCGGATTAAACACCGGGGAGCTGTTTTTT.

This clone showed up just once. This sequence joins TRBV11-3 and TRBJ2-3, with D unclear. This CDR3 has 14 amino acids. Trimming took 1 base from V and 0 from J, leaving 5 bases between them. The germline V gene encodes CDR1 SGHNT and CDR2 YENEEA. This CDR3 reads CASSLASSTDTQYF. In nucleotides, the CDR3 is TGTGCCAGCAGCTTAGCCTCCAGCACAGATACGCAGTATTTT.

This chain connects TRBV30 to TRBJ2-5; TRBD2 matches 11 bases. CDR1 is GTSNPN and CDR2 is SVGIG in the germline V gene (reference sequence). The CDR3 runs to 16 residues. V dropped 2 bases and J dropped 4; count of bases not matched to a gene: 9. CDR3 protein: CAWSPKLAGAGETQYF. The CDR3 coding sequence is TGTGCCTGGAGTCCTAAACTAGCGGGGGCTGGAGAGACCCAGTACTTC.

The gene calls are TRBV2 and TRBJ1-6; D is perhaps TRBD1 (5 bases). This CDR3 has 16 amino acids. Trimming removed 6 bases at V and 7 bases at J, with 19 bases between. Germline lookup yields CDR1 SNHLY and CDR2 FYNNEI. In DNA form, the CDR3 reads TGTGCCAGCAGCCCCCCCCTCGGGCAGGGAAATTCACCCCTCCACTTT. As protein: CASSPPLGQGNSPLHF.

The genes are TRBV5-4 and TRBJ2-3; 13 bases align to TRBD2. V shed 5 bases, J shed 4 bases, and the junction held 1 base outside the gene matches. Germline CDR1 is SGHNT and CDR2 is YYREEE (reference sequence). The CDR3 spans 14 residues. In DNA, the CDR3 is TGTGCCAGCAGACTAGCGGGGGGGGCAGATACGCAGTATTTT. This gives the protein CASRLAGGADTQYF.

This clone was detected only once. CDR3 region: CASSLTSGMEQYF. The CDR3 DNA reads as TGTGCCAGCAGCTTGACCTCCGGGATGGAGCAGTACTTC. The V gene is TRBV7-9, the J gene TRBJ2-7, with a weak D call TRBD2 (5 bases). The CDR3 has 13 residues. Germline V gene lookup returns CDR1 SEHNR and CDR2 FQNEAQ (reference sequence). V lost 3 bases and J 7 bases, leaving 13 bases between the germline ends.

The chain couples TRBV5-1 to TRBJ2-3; 9 bases fit TRBD2. Germline V lookup: CDR1 SGHRS, CDR2 YFSETQ. The trim removed 5 bases at V and 1 base at J, leaving 5 bases unmatched. The CDR3 sequence is 15 residues long. CDR3 sequence: CASRASGARTDTQYF. CDR3 nucleotide sequence: TGCGCCAGCAGGGCTAGCGGGGCCCGCACAGATACGCAGTATTTT.

The chain links TRBV11-3 to TRBJ2-3; 8 bases agree with TRBD2. Germline V gives CDR1 SGHNT, CDR2 YENEEA. With V trimmed by 4 bases and J by 2 bases, 2 bases remained unmatched. This CDR3 is built from 14 residues. This chain's CDR3 is CASSSGGATDTQYF. CDR3 sequence (DNA): TGTGCCAGCAGCTCGGGGGGGGCCACAGATACGCAGTATTTT.

In DNA form, the CDR3 reads TGTGCCAGCAGACAGACAGGCCTTAACTATGGCTACACCTTC. Translating it yields CASRQTGLNYGYTF. The V call is TRBV6-5, the J call TRBJ1-2; tentative D call: TRBD1 (6 bases). V shed 6 bases and J shed 1 base, with 12 bases lying between them. The germline V gene encodes CDR1 MNHEY and CDR2 SVGAGI. The CDR3 is 14 residues long.

This chain links TRBV12-3 or TRBV12-4 with TRBJ2-7; TRBD1 is a possible D gene (6 bases). V gave up 8 bases and J gave up 3 bases, with 11 bases separating them. The CDR3 runs to 12 residues. The CDR3 region is CASRGGVYEQYF. The CDR3, as DNA: TGTGCCAGCCGAGGGGGTGTCTACGAGCAGTACTTC.

The chain joins TRBV28 to TRBJ1-2; D is perhaps TRBD1 (6 bases). The germline CDR1 and CDR2 sequences are MDHEN and SYDVKM. V lost 7 bases to trimming and J lost 1 base, with 7 bases between them. The CDR3 is made up of 12 amino acids. The CDR3 region is CASTGVNYGYTF. The CDR3, as DNA: TGTGCCAGCACAGGGGTTAACTATGGCTACACCTTC.

This chain links TRBV6-1 with TRBJ1-4, with D possibly being TRBD1 (5 bases). Trimming stripped 3 bases from V and 0 bases from J, with 11 bases between. CDR1 and CDR2 from the germline V gene are MNHNS and SASEGT. This CDR3 is built from 16 residues. The CDR3 DNA sequence: TGTGCCAGCAGTGATGGGGCATATTCAACTAATGAAAAACTGTTTTTT. This sequence encodes CASSDGAYSTNEKLFF.

The V call is TRBV5-1, the J call TRBJ1-2, with a possible D match to TRBD1 (6 bases). This CDR3 region has 13 residues. Germline V gene sequence: CDR1 SGHRS, CDR2 YFSETQ. V lost 7 bases and J 7 bases, leaving 17 bases between the germline ends. CDR3 nucleotide sequence: TGCGCCAGCTTCTCCGAAGGGGGTATTGGCTACACCTTC. This gives the protein CASFSEGGIGYTF.

The chain has TRBV30 and TRBJ1-2, with 7 bases identical to TRBD1. The CDR3 extends over 17 amino acids. Per germline, CDR1 GTSNPN and CDR2 SVGIG (reference sequence). The junction had 23 bases not matched to a gene; V was cut back by 5 bases and J by 8 bases. CDR3: CAWGPYRGLGYGRGYTF. The CDR3 region has the DNA TGTGCCTGGGGACCTTACAGGGGCCTAGGTTACGGTAGGGGCTACACCTTC.

V usage is TRBV6-6 and J usage is TRBJ1-1; 7 bases agree with TRBD1. In germline, CDR1 is MNHNY, CDR2 SVGAGI (reference sequence). The ends lost 1 base at V and 7 bases at J; junction bases unmatched: 3. This CDR3 comprises 13 residues. The CDR3 sequence: CASSYLGQNEAFF. CDR3 sequence (DNA): TGTGCCAGCAGTTACTTGGGACAGAATGAAGCTTTCTTT.

The chain employs TRBV2 and TRBJ1-1; 11 nucleotides agree with TRBD1. In germline, CDR1 is SNHLY, CDR2 FYNNEI. V shed 6 bases and J 3 bases; nucleotides not matched to a gene: 9. The CDR3 loop spans 16 amino acids. The CDR3 loop reads CASRRTGGGGDTEAFF. CDR3 DNA: TGTGCCAGCAGAAGGACAGGGGGCGGTGGGGACACTGAAGCTTTCTTT.

This sequence joins TRBV12-5 and TRBJ1-1, with 10 bases lining up with TRBD1. Trimming took 6 bases from V and 4 from J; bases not matched to a gene: 2. CDR3 size: 13 residues. Germline lookup yields CDR1 LGHNT and CDR2 FRNRAP. CDR3 sequence: CASGRTGGTEAFF. In nucleotides, the CDR3 is TGTGCTAGTGGAAGGACAGGGGGCACTGAAGCTTTCTTT.

This chain joins TRBV7-2 and TRBJ1-6; D is perhaps TRBD1 (5 bases). The germline CDR1 and CDR2 sequences are SGHTA and FQGNSA. V was pared by 8 bases and J by 5 bases, with 16 bases between. This CDR3 region has 15 residues. CDR3 sequence: CASRAAGGDNSPLHF. CDR3 DNA: TGTGCCAGCCGCGCGGCGGGGGGAGATAATTCACCCCTCCACTTT.

The chain uses TRBV7-3 and TRBJ2-3; D might be TRBD1 (5 bases). Germline values: CDR1 SGHTA, CDR2 FQGTGA. This CDR3 has 15 amino acids. Between the trimmed V and J ends, which lost 5 bases and 2 bases, there was a span of 14 bases. The CDR3 DNA follows: TGTGCCAGCAGCGTACTCGGACAAACCACAGATACGCAGTATTTT. Encoded protein: CASSVLGQTTDTQYF. Full variable domain (outside the CDR3, taken from reference TRBV7-3 and TRBJ2-3): GAGVSQTPSNKVTEKGKYVELRCDPISGHTALYWYRQSLGQGPEFLIYFQGTGAADDSGLPNDRFFAVRPEGSVSTLKIQRTERGDSAVYLCASSVLGQTTDTQYFGPGTRLTVL.

V is TRBV9 and J is TRBJ2-2; TRBD2 matches at 10 bases. Germline V gene data show CDR1 as SGDLS and CDR2 as YYNGEE. This CDR3 is built from 18 residues. The trim removed 3 bases at V and 5 bases at J, leaving 13 bases unmatched. CDR3 loop: CASSAEVRLSGGTGELFF. CDR3 nucleotides: TGTGCCAGCAGCGCGGAGGTCCGACTTAGCGGGGGGACCGGGGAGCTGTTTTTT.

The table lists this clone with a count of one. This chain connects TRBV9 to TRBJ1-1, with D possibly TRBD1 on 5 matching bases. Trimming took 3 bases from V and 2 from J, leaving 14 bases between them. There are 15 residues in the CDR3. Germline lookup yields CDR1 SGDLS and CDR2 YYNGEE. The CDR3 loop is CASSARQTINTEAFF. For the CDR3, the DNA is TGTGCCAGCAGCGCCCGACAGACAATTAACACTGAAGCTTTCTTT. The full variable domain, rest sourced from reference TRBV9 and TRBJ1-1, is DSGVTQTPKHLITATGQRVTLRCSPRSGDLSVYWYQQSLDQGLQFLIQYYNGEERAKGNILERFSAQQFPDLHSELNLSSLELGDSALYFCASSARQTINTEAFFGQGTRLTVV.

V and J are TRBV18 and TRBJ1-1; 7 nucleotides line up with TRBD1. The V gene's germline CDR1 is KGHSH and CDR2 LQKENI. CDR3 length: 13 amino acids. Trimming at V came to 3 bases and at J to 5 bases, leaving 3 bases not matched to a gene. The CDR3 protein is CASSPHRGTEAFF. In nucleotides, the CDR3 is TGTGCCAGCTCACCCCACAGGGGAACTGAAGCTTTCTTT.

This clone occurred a few times. This chain connects TRBV4-1 to TRBJ1-1; 7 nucleotides match TRBD1. With 2 bases clipped from V and 3 bases from J, the junction kept 12 bases outside the gene matches. CDR3 length: 17 amino acids. The V gene's germline CDR1 is MGHRA and CDR2 YSYEKL. Here the CDR3 DNA reads TGCGCCAGCAGCCAAATAATGACGCGAGACAGGGACACTGAAGCTTTCTTT. Encoded protein: CASSQIMTRDRDTEAFF.

This clone appeared once. A read error is the likely source, as a far larger clone sits one nucleotide away. V and J are TRBV5-5 and TRBJ2-1; 9 bases are shared with TRBD2. The length of the CDR3 is 13 residues. Trimming removed 5 bases from V and 6 bases from J; junction bases left unmatched: 3. Germline V gene data show CDR1 as SGHKS and CDR2 as YYEKEE (reference sequence). The CDR3 sequence is CASSSGGANEQFF. The DNA for the CDR3 is TGTGCCAGCAGTAGCGGGGGTGCCAATGAGCAGTTCTTC. The full variable domain, rest sourced from reference TRBV5-5 and TRBJ2-1, is DAGVTQSPTHLIKTRGQQVTLRCSPISGHKSVSWYQQVLGQGPQFIFQYYEKEERGRGNFPDRFSARQFPNYSSELNVNALLLGDSALYLCASSSGGANEQFFGPGTRLTVL.

This chain connects TRBV12-5 to TRBJ1-1; perhaps TRBD1 as D (5 bases). Between the trimmed V and J ends, which lost 1 base and 1 base, there was a span of 7 bases. Germline lookup yields CDR1 LGHNT and CDR2 FRNRAP. CDR3 length equals 14 residues. CDR3 sequence reads: CASGLATGNTEAFF. The CDR3 nucleotides are TGTGCTAGTGGTTTGGCCACAGGGAACACTGAAGCTTTCTTT.